The next 26 T cell receptor beta chains were all read from a single sample in a study of radiotherapy plus CTLA-4 blockade in lung cancer. Using immunoSEQ multiplex PCR, the repertoire was profiled, and TCRdb retains in-frame clones only, with some absent. The table records tens of thousands of clones, 77% of them present only once. Source: peripheral blood, taken from a patient treated with radiotherapy plus ipilimumab. Receptors originate from a human donor with non-small cell lung cancer whose response to radiotherapy plus ipilimumab could not be evaluated.

The sample holds a few counts of this clone. The chain carries TRBV6-4 and TRBJ2-1; 9 bases align to TRBD2. Trimming at V came to 2 bases and at J to 5 bases, leaving 4 bases not matched to a gene. The CDR3 has 15 amino acids. In germline, CDR1 is MRHNA, CDR2 SNTAGT. The CDR3 DNA sequence: TGTGCCAGCAGTGACATACTAGCGGGCCACAATGAGCAGTTCTTC. Translation gives CASSDILAGHNEQFF.

The chain couples TRBV27 to TRBJ2-2, with 8 bases fitting TRBD2. This CDR3 is built from 19 residues. Germline assignment: CDR1 MNHEY and CDR2 SMNVEV (reference sequence). Losses at the gene ends were 3 bases for V and 1 base for J; bases not matched to a gene: 13. The CDR3, as DNA: TGTGCCAGCAGTTTTCGGCCCCCTGGACTAGCCAAGAACACCGGGGAGCTGTTTTTT. It translates to CASSFRPPGLAKNTGELFF.

V is TRBV13 and J is TRBJ1-4, with 10 bases aligning to TRBD1. CDR3 length equals 18 residues. CDR1 and CDR2 (germline): PRHDT, FYEKMQ (reference sequence). After removal of 4 bases from V and 0 bases from J, the junction contained 8 bases not matched to a gene. This CDR3 is CASSWGQGPVATNEKLFF. CDR3 sequence (DNA): TGTGCCAGCAGCTGGGGACAGGGGCCTGTTGCAACTAATGAAAAACTGTTTTTT. Filled out from reference TRBV13 and TRBJ1-4, the complete variable domain reads AAGVIQSPRHLIKEKRETATLKCYPIPRHDTVYWYQQGPGQDPQFLISFYEKMQSDKGSIPDRFSAQQFSDYHSELNMSSLELGDSALYFCASSWGQGPVATNEKLFFGSGTQLSVL.

The chain uses TRBV2 and TRBJ2-3; D gene unclear. Germline CDR1 SNHLY, CDR2 FYNNEI. The V and J ends lost 8 bases and 2 bases respectively, with 5 bases between them. The CDR3 totals 11 residues. CDR3 sequence (DNA): TGTGCCAGCGAGCTCACAGATACGCAGTATTTT. The encoded protein is CASELTDTQYF.

The rearrangement uses TRBV6-6 and TRBJ1-3, with TRBD1 as a possible D gene (6 bases). The CDR3 covers 12 residues. CDR1 is MNHNY, CDR2 SVGAGI, per germline (reference sequence). The V end was cut by 7 bases, the J end by 4 bases, with 8 bases between. The CDR3 protein is CASKGTGNTIYF. The CDR3 region has the DNA TGTGCCAGCAAGGGGACAGGAAACACCATATATTTT.

This rearrangement joins TRBV5-4 to TRBJ2-5; perhaps TRBD2 as D (5 bases). Trimming cost V 3 bases and J 0 bases, with 12 bases left between them. The V gene's germline CDR1 is SGHNT and CDR2 YYREEE (reference sequence). This CDR3 is built from 15 residues. The CDR3 DNA follows: TGTGCCAGCAGCTCCAAGACGGGGTACCAAGAGACCCAGTACTTC. Encoded protein: CASSSKTGYQETQYF.

This chain uses TRBV5-1 with TRBJ2-7; 9 positions match TRBD1. CDR1 and CDR2 from the germline V gene are SGHRS and YFSETQ. Trimming removed 2 bases from V and 5 bases from J; junction bases left unmatched: 8. CDR3 size: 15 residues. The CDR3 bases are TGCGCCAGCAGCTTAACAGGGGGCGAATACGACGAGCAGTACTTC. Protein product: CASSLTGGEYDEQYF.

This clone has a handful of counts. At one boundary the junction diverges from the germline segment, which might be a read error. V is TRBV7-7 and J is TRBJ2-7; D is undetermined. The CDR3 has 13 amino acids. The germline V gene has CDR1 SSHAT and CDR2 FNYEAQ (reference sequence). The CDR3, as DNA: TGTGCTAGCAGCGAGTCGATCGGCTACGAGCAGTACTTC. Translating it yields CASSESIGYEQYF.

This chain links TRBV5-5 with TRBJ2-2; 8 bases align to TRBD1. CDR1 and CDR2 (germline): SGHKS, YYEKEE (reference sequence). Trimming cost V 3 bases and J 3 bases; bases outside gene matches: 7. CDR3 length: 16 residues. The CDR3 protein is CASSSLQGADTGELFF. The CDR3 nucleotides read TGTGCCAGCAGCTCCTTGCAGGGGGCGGACACCGGGGAGCTGTTTTTT.

Only a few counts were recorded for this clone. This chain connects TRBV28 to TRBJ1-5; a weak D match, TRBD1 (6 bases). There are 15 residues in the CDR3. The germline gives CDR1 MDHEN, CDR2 SYDVKM. V lost 5 bases, J lost 0 bases, and 11 bases lay in between. The CDR3 here is CASSITGYSNQPQHF. In DNA form, the CDR3 reads TGTGCCAGCAGTATTACAGGGTATAGCAATCAGCCCCAGCATTTT.

This rearrangement joins TRBV7-9 to TRBJ1-1; TRBD1 aligns across 9 bases. The CDR3 consists of 14 residues. The germline V gene encodes CDR1 SEHNR and CDR2 FQNEAQ (reference sequence). J was trimmed by 5 bases and V by 5 bases; bases with no gene match: 6. For the CDR3, the DNA is TGTGCCAGCAGCGCAACAGGGGGCGTGACTGAAGCTTTCTTT. This translates into CASSATGGVTEAFF. The entire variable domain, with the rest obtained from reference TRBV7-9 and TRBJ1-1, is as follows: DTGVSQNPRHKITKRGQNVTFRCDPISEHNRLYWYRQTLGQGPEFLTYFQNEAQLEKSRLLSDRFSAERPKGSFSTLEIQRTEQGDSAMYLCASSATGGVTEAFFGQGTRLTVV.

This clone was recorded only once. The chain couples TRBV19 to TRBJ2-1, with 7 bases identical to TRBD2. Germline CDR1 LNHDA, CDR2 SQIVND (reference sequence). Unmatched junction bases numbered 9, after V lost 7 bases and J lost 6 bases. This CDR3 is 14 amino acids long. The CDR3: CASNKRGTSNEQFF. The CDR3 coding sequence is TGTGCCAGTAATAAGCGGGGTACCAGCAATGAGCAGTTCTTC.

This clone was found a few times. The chain uses TRBV2 and TRBJ2-4, with D perhaps TRBD2 (6 bases). The CDR3 consists of 14 residues. Trimming took 3 bases from V and 3 from J, leaving 9 bases between them. Germline V lookup: CDR1 SNHLY, CDR2 FYNNEI. The CDR3 here is CASSDRRGKNIQYF. In DNA form, the CDR3 reads TGTGCCAGCAGTGACCGGAGGGGCAAAAACATTCAGTACTTC.

V and J are TRBV19 and TRBJ1-5, with D unclear. The CDR3 extends over 13 amino acids. Looked up from germline, CDR1 is LNHDA and CDR2 is SQIVND (reference sequence). V was pared by 5 bases and J by 3 bases, with 8 bases between. CDR3 bases: TGTGCCAGTAGTCGGGGAAACAATCAGCCCCAGCATTTT. Translating it yields CASSRGNNQPQHF.

This chain connects TRBV15 to TRBJ2-1, with 11 bases that match TRBD2. The CDR3 is 16 amino acids. V was pared by 5 bases and J by 8 bases, with 11 bases of the junction left unmatched. Germline-derived CDR1 and CDR2 are LNHNV and YYDKDF (reference sequence). The CDR3: CATSLTTSGKRDEQFF. CDR3 nucleotide sequence: TGTGCCACCAGCCTCACGACTAGCGGGAAGAGGGATGAGCAGTTCTTC.

The J gene is TRBJ1-4, the V gene TRBV30, with a tentative D call TRBD1 (5 bases). V lost 3 bases, J lost 9 bases, and 8 bases lay in between. Germline V lookup: CDR1 GTSNPN, CDR2 SVGIG (reference sequence). The CDR3 has 11 amino acids. This CDR3 reads CAWSPGQKLFF. As DNA, the CDR3 is TGTGCCTGGAGCCCAGGGCAAAAACTGTTTTTT.

The chain couples TRBV6-5 to TRBJ2-1, with D maybe TRBD1 (5 bases). The germline V and J ends were trimmed by 5 bases and 9 bases, with 14 bases remaining between them. Germline V CDR1 and CDR2: MNHEY, SVGAGI. This CDR3 is built from 13 residues. Here the CDR3 reads CASSPGWGPEQFF. The CDR3 DNA is TGTGCCAGCAGTCCCGGGTGGGGCCCTGAGCAGTTCTTC.

The J gene is TRBJ1-1, the V gene TRBV6-5, with D uncertain. The CDR3 runs 13 residues. Trimming stripped 2 bases from V and 1 base from J, with 5 bases between. From germline, CDR1 is MNHEY and CDR2 SVGAGI. In DNA form, the CDR3 reads TGTGCCAGCAGTTACACAGAGAACACTGAAGCTTTCTTT. This sequence encodes CASSYTENTEAFF.

The genes are TRBV6-1 and TRBJ1-2; possible D gene TRBD1, 5 bases. V lost 2 bases and J 1 base, leaving 14 bases between the germline ends. In germline, CDR1 is MNHNS, CDR2 SASEGT. This CDR3 spans 16 amino acids. The CDR3 protein is CASSEWGREDNYGYTF. The DNA of the CDR3 is TGTGCCAGCAGTGAATGGGGCAGGGAAGATAACTATGGCTACACCTTC.

The chain recombines TRBV7-2 with TRBJ2-2; D unclear. This CDR3 has 16 residues. The germline V gene has CDR1 SGHTA and CDR2 FQGNSA. The V end lost 2 bases, the J end lost 0 bases, and 10 bases lay between the germline ends. CDR3 in DNA: TGTGCCAGCAGCTTACAGGTCCCCGCGAACACCGGGGAGCTGTTTTTT. Protein product: CASSLQVPANTGELFF.

The chain uses TRBV7-8 and TRBJ2-6, with D possibly matching TRBD1 (5 bases). CDR1 is SGHVS, CDR2 FQNEAQ, per germline. The CDR3 loop spans 16 amino acids. Trimming pared 0 bases from V and 0 bases from J, leaving 6 bases between. The CDR3 DNA sequence: TGTGCCAGCAGCTTAGCGGGGCCCTCTGGGGCCAACGTCCTGACTTTC. Its protein is CASSLAGPSGANVLTF. The full variable domain, its missing parts supplied by reference TRBV7-8 and TRBJ2-6, is GAGVSQSPRYKVAKRGQDVALRCDPISGHVSLFWYQQALGQGPEFLTYFQNEAQLDKSGLPSDRFFAERPEGSVSTLKIQRTQQEDSAVYLCASSLAGPSGANVLTFGAGSRLTVL.

The chain carries TRBV4-2 and TRBJ2-1, with D maybe TRBD2 (7 bases). V was cut by 0 bases and J by 10 bases, with 16 bases left in between. The CDR3 contains 15 residues. CDR1 and CDR2 (germline): LGHNA, YNFKEQ. CDR3 residues: CASSQDTWGRGEQFF. In DNA form, the CDR3 reads TGTGCCAGCAGCCAAGATACGTGGGGGCGGGGGGAGCAGTTCTTC.

This chain links TRBV28 with TRBJ1-2; unclear D gene. The CDR3 totals 14 residues. Germline CDR1 and CDR2: MDHEN and SYDVKM. V shed 3 bases and J shed 6 bases, with 14 bases lying between them. DNA of the CDR3: TGTGCCAGCAGTTTTCAATCCACGAGGGATGGCTACACCTTC. Its translation is CASSFQSTRDGYTF.

The chain is built from TRBV18 and TRBJ1-1; unclear D gene. V lost 2 bases and J 8 bases, leaving 12 bases between the germline ends. Per germline, CDR1 KGHSH and CDR2 LQKENI. This CDR3 is built from 13 residues. CDR3 sequence reads: CASSPYGGREAFF. Here the CDR3 DNA reads TGTGCCAGCTCACCATATGGCGGCCGGGAAGCTTTCTTT.

There are a few counts of this clone. This rearrangement joins TRBV4-2 to TRBJ2-3; TRBD1 matches 8 bases. The ends lost 0 bases at V and 3 bases at J; junction bases unmatched: 5. Germline lookup yields CDR1 LGHNA and CDR2 YNFKEQ. This CDR3 spans 16 amino acids. The DNA for the CDR3 is TGTGCCAGCAGCCAAGACAGGGGGCAGAGGACAGATACGCAGTATTTT. This gives the protein CASSQDRGQRTDTQYF.

The chain employs TRBV7-8 and TRBJ1-3, with TRBD1 matching 7 bases. CDR1 is SGHVS, CDR2 FQNEAQ, per germline. The length of the CDR3 is 14 residues. V trimming: 1 base; J trimming: 7 bases; junction bases outside the gene matches: 4. In nucleotides, the CDR3 is TGTGCCAGCAGCTTAGAGGGGGCGGTGAACACCATATATTTT. Translated, it gives CASSLEGAVNTIYF.